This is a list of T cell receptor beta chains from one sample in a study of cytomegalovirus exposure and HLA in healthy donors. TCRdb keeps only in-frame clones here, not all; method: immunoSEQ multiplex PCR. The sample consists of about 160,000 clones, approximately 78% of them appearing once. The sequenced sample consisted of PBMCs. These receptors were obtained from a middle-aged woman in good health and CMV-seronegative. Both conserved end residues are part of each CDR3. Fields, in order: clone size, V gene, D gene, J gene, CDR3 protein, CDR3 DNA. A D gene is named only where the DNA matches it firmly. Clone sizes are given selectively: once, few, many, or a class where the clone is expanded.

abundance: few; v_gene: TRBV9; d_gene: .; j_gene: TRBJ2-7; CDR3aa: CASSQRLQRLGTTSAPYEQYF; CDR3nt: TGTGCCAGCAGCCAAAGGCTTCAAAGGTTGGGGACAACCTCCGCCCCTTACGAGCAGTACTTC
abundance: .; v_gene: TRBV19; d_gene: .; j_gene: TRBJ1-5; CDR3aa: CASSTGLQPQHF; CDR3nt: TGTGCCAGTAGCACAGGGTTGCAGCCCCAGCATTTT
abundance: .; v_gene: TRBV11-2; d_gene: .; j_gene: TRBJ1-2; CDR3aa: CASSLDRTSVYGYTF; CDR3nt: TGTGCCAGCAGCTTAGACCGGACATCCGTCTATGGCTACACCTTC
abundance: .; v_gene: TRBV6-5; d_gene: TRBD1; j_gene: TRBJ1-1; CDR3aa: CASSSTGVGTEAFF; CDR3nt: TGTGCCAGCAGTTCGACAGGGGTGGGCACTGAAGCTTTCTTT
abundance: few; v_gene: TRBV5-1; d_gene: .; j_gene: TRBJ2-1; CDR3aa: CASSWLQGSEGEQFF; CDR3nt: TGCGCCAGCAGCTGGCTACAGGGTTCCGAGGGTGAGCAGTTCTTC
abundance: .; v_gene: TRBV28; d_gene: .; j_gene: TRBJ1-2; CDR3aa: CASRSRGGYTF; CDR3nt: TGTGCCAGCAGATCAAGGGGCGGCTACACCTTC
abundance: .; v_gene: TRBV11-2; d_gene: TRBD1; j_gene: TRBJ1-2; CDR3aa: CASSDRGQAVYGYTF; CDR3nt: TGTGCCAGCAGCGACAGGGGGCAAGCTGTCTATGGCTACACCTTC
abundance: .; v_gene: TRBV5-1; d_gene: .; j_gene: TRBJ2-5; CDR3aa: CASSAPGLNWGQETQYF; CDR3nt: TGCGCCAGCAGCGCACCGGGACTTAATTGGGGTCAAGAGACCCAGTACTTC
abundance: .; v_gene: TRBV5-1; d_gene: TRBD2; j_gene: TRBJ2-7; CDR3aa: CASSPEAGGGSYEQYF; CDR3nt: TGCGCCAGCAGCCCAGAGGCTGGCGGGGGCTCCTACGAGCAGTACTTC
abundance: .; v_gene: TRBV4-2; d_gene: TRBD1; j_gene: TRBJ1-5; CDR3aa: CASSDRGSGNQPQHF; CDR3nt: TGTGCCAGCAGCGACAGGGGTTCGGGCAATCAGCCCCAGCATTTT
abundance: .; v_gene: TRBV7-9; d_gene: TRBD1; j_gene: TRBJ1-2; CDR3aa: CASSSRDSHGYTF; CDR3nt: TGTGCCAGCAGCTCGAGGGACAGCCATGGCTACACCTTC
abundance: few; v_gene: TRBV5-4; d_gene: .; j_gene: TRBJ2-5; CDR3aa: CASSYPQGETQYF; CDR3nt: TGTGCCAGCAGCTACCCCCAGGGAGAGACCCAGTACTTC
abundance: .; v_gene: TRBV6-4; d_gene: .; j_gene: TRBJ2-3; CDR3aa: CASSVVGLGTDTQYF; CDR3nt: TGTGCCAGCAGTGTGGTGGGACTGGGCACAGATACGCAGTATTTT
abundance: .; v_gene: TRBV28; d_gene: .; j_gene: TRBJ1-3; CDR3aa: CASSQDTYGNTIYF; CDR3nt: TGTGCCAGCAGCCAGGACACCTACGGAAACACCATATATTTT
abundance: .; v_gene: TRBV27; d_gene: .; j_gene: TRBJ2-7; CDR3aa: CASSFNTGTYEQYF; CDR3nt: TGTGCCAGCAGTTTCAATACAGGGACCTACGAGCAGTACTTC
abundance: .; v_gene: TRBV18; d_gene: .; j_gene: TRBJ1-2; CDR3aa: CASSREGGANYGYTF; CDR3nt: TGTGCCAGCTCACGAGAGGGGGGGGCGAACTATGGCTACACCTTC
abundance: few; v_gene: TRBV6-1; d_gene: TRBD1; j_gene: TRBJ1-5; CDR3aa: CASMDRGGGPQHF; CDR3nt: TGTGCCAGCATGGACAGGGGGGGTGGGCCCCAGCATTTT
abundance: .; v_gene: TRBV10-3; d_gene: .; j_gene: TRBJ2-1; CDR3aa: CAIQQQENEQFF; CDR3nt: TGTGCCATCCAGCAGCAGGAAAATGAGCAGTTCTTC
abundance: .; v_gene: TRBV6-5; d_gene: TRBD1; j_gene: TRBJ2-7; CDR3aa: CASRATGETYEQYF; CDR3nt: TGTGCCAGCAGGGCGACAGGGGAAACCTACGAGCAGTACTTC
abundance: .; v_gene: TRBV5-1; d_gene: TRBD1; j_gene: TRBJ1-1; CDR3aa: CASSLTGEYTEAFF; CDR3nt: TGCGCCAGCAGCTTGACAGGGGAATACACTGAAGCTTTCTTT
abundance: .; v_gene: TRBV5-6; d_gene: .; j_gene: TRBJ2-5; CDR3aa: CASSLDYRRAETQYF; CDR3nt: TGTGCCAGCAGCTTGGATTATAGGAGGGCGGAGACCCAGTACTTC
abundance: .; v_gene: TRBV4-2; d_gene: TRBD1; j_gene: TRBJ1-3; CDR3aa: CASSQDYRGGGNTIYF; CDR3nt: TGTGCCAGCAGCCAAGACTACAGGGGTGGTGGAAACACCATATATTTT
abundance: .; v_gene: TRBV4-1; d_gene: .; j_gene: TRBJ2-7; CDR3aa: CASSQARSRGYEQYF; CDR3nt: TGCGCCAGCAGCCAAGCGCGATCCAGGGGCTACGAGCAGTACTTC